The TCR beta chain under discussion was sequenced for a study of blood T cell repertoires in COVID-19. Study-level background: Acute and convalescent COVID-19 specimens originated in the United States, Italy and Spain.

Here immunoSEQ multiplex PCR was the method, and the copy in TCRdb shows in-frame clones only, minus some. Of a few hundred thousand clones in the sample, over 75% are singletons; the top ten hold about 9.4%. In Cohort 3, a recovered donor had either two negative PCRs, clearance, or symptom resolution. Trimming removed 6 bases at V and 3 bases at J, with 12 bases between. Per the germline V gene, CDR1 is WNHNN and CDR2 is SYGVQD (reference sequence). This CDR3 has 15 amino acids. Sequencing used PBMCs or T cells enriched from blood (not recorded which). This chain connects TRBV10-1 to TRBJ1-6, with D perhaps TRBD1 (6 bases). This receptor was obtained from a young woman who had recovered from COVID-19. Written as DNA, the CDR3 is TGCGCCAGCAGCGGACAGTTAAGCTATAATTCACCCCTCCACTTT. Protein: CASSGQLSYNSPLHF.